A selection of T cell receptor beta chains follows, all from one sample in a study of blood T cell repertoires in COVID-19. Clones were read by immunoSEQ multiplex PCR, and TCRdb kept only the in-frame ones, dropping some. The repertoire includes a few hundred thousand clones, more than 75% of them detected once, and about 7.7% sits in the top ten. The sample consisted of PBMCs or T cells enriched from blood (not recorded which). All receptors come from a middle-aged woman with acute COVID-19. Both conserved end residues are part of each CDR3. Fields, in order: D gene, V gene, J gene, CDR3 protein. The D gene is left open where the match is weak.

NA	TRBV5-1	TRBJ1-1	CASSQDRIAFF
NA	TRBV7-9	TRBJ2-7	CASTYRVGGLGRDGYEQYF
TRBD1	TRBV7-3	TRBJ2-5	CASSRGQVETQYF
NA	TRBV11-3	TRBJ2-7	CASSLRGGSGYEQYF
TRBD1	TRBV6-5	TRBJ1-2	CASSYSGQGAGYTF
NA	TRBV18	TRBJ1-2	CASSPPTETYGYTF
TRBD2	TRBV5-4	TRBJ2-1	CASTPGLAQVEQFF
TRBD1	TRBV5-1	TRBJ1-1	CASSLTGGTEAFF
TRBD1	TRBV4-1	TRBJ1-4	CASSQSGGGREKLFF
NA	TRBV11-2	TRBJ2-7	CASSLGEDEQYF
NA	TRBV15	TRBJ1-4	CATSRDPGEKLFF
NA	TRBV25-1	TRBJ1-2	CASSDREQGYTF
TRBD1	TRBV4-3	TRBJ2-3	CASSPVQGAEWRTDTQYF
NA	TRBV28	TRBJ1-4	CASHDSLGEKLFF
TRBD1	TRBV27	TRBJ1-2	CASSKTGQGHYGYTF
NA	TRBV30	TRBJ1-2	CAWKSFGGDYGYTF
TRBD1	TRBV30	TRBJ1-1	CAWSSSKTGVDTEAFF
NA	TRBV18	TRBJ2-4	CASSPLDSLAKNIQYF
NA	TRBV5-6	TRBJ1-2	CASLEGGNSGYTF
NA	TRBV2	TRBJ2-7	CASSGGRTYEQYF
NA	TRBV30	TRBJ1-2	CVIGKGAYGYTF
TRBD1	TRBV11-2	TRBJ1-6	CASRRGQNSPLHF
TRBD1	TRBV7-3	TRBJ1-1	CASSSAAGGTEAFF